The TCR beta chain described here comes from a study of response to subunit inactivated influenza vaccine. MiXCR, applied by TCRdb to the RT-PCR reads, yields one record per CDR3 protein. The top ten hold 10% of the sample, which has around 580,000 distinct CDR3 sequences, around 11% seen once. Notes on the study in general: Researchers suggested that each seasonal influenza vaccination recruits few new T cells.

As concerns this clonotype: The antigen remains undetermined.

Trimming took 7 bases from V and 4 from J, leaving 5 bases between them. The germline CDR1 and CDR2 sequences are SNHLY and FYNNEI. This CDR3 spans 11 amino acids. This chain links TRBV2 with TRBJ2-1; D not resolved. The receptor's source is a man aged 45-60 years who received an inactivated influenza vaccine. The sequences come from PBMCs from blood, collected on the day of vaccination. In DNA form, the CDR3 reads TGTGCCAGCAATGGTTACAATGAGCAGTTCTTC. Translation gives CASNGYNEQFF.